What follows are 31 T cell receptor beta chains derived from one specimen sequenced in a study of metastatic and nonmetastatic thyroid tumors. Treatment of any kind had been given to no patient before thyroid surgery. MiXCR re-clonotyped the PCR reads for TCRdb. The top ten hold about 14% of the sample, which has 20,000 to 25,000 clones, just over 14% seen once. Sequenced input: tumor tissue. The receptors stem from a female donor with papillary thyroid cancer or a benign thyroid nodule (not recorded which). Some clones in this sample may be carry-over from other donors' samples.

This clone has a count of ten or more. V usage is TRBV29-1 and J usage is TRBJ2-3, with D maybe TRBD1 (5 bases). V dropped 2 bases and J dropped 2 bases, with 11 bases sitting between them. Germline CDR1 and CDR2: SQVTM and ANQGSEA. This CDR3 is built from 14 residues. The CDR3 DNA is TGCAGCGTTGAAACAGGATCTACCACAGATACGCAGTATTTT. Translated, it gives CSVETGSTTDTQYF.

Ten or more counts support this clone. The V and J genes are TRBV9 and TRBJ2-5; 11 bases line up with TRBD2. The V gene's germline CDR1 is SGDLS and CDR2 YYNGEE. Trimming removed 2 bases from V and 5 bases from J; junction bases left unmatched: 8. The CDR3 is 16 amino acids. DNA of the CDR3: TGTGCCAGCAGCGTGATAGCGGGAGGGCCGGTGGAGACCCAGTACTTC. Translating gives CASSVIAGGPVETQYF. Complete variable domain (other parts from reference TRBV9 and TRBJ2-5): DSGVTQTPKHLITATGQRVTLRCSPRSGDLSVYWYQQSLDQGLQFLIQYYNGEERAKGNILERFSAQQFPDLHSELNLSSLELGDSALYFCASSVIAGGPVETQYFGPGTRLLVL.

As to this clone: The junction departs from the called germline gene at one end, perhaps through a read error. CDR3 DNA sequence: TGTGCCAGCAGTTTGACCTGGACATATGTCTACACCTTC. This encodes CASSLTWTYVYTF. The rearrangement joins TRBV6-5 to TRBJ1-2; possibly TRBD1 for D (5 bases). The length of the CDR3 is 13 residues. Germline loops: CDR1 MNHEY, CDR2 SVGAGI.

Concerning this clone itself: This may come from a read error, since a much larger clone is one base off. In the same sample, other DNA sequences code for this CDR3. The chain combines TRBV6-6 with TRBJ1-5; either TRBD1 or TRBD2 may fit D (6 bases each). The J call may be mistaken, given a closer DNA end match to TRBJ2-3. The V gene's germline CDR1 is MNHNY and CDR2 SVGAGI (reference sequence). The CDR3 spans 16 residues. Here the CDR3 reads CASSSRGRGVDQPQYF. DNA for the CDR3: TGTGCCAGTAGTTCTCGGGGGCGCGGGGTCGATCAGCCCCAGTATTTT.

V gene TRBV5-1 combines with J gene TRBJ1-3, with 7 bases lining up with TRBD1. Unmatched junction bases numbered 8, after V lost 5 bases and J lost 0 bases. The CDR3 has 16 amino acids. Per the germline V gene, CDR1 is SGHRS and CDR2 is YFSETQ. The CDR3 DNA reads as TGCGCCAGCAGTTCGACAGGGCCTCACTCTGGAAACACCATATATTTT. As protein: CASSSTGPHSGNTIYF.

This clone was seen ten or more times. V usage is TRBV2 and J usage is TRBJ2-1, with 9 bases lining up with TRBD1. V lost 5 bases to trimming and J lost 0 bases; unmatched junction nucleotides: 5. Germline lookup yields CDR1 SNHLY and CDR2 FYNNEI. The CDR3 has 16 residues. The CDR3 sequence is CASSLQGASSYNEQFF. CDR3 in DNA: TGTGCCAGCAGTTTACAGGGGGCGAGCTCCTACAATGAGCAGTTCTTC.

In its sample, this clone was seen many times. J is TRBJ1-1 and V is TRBV4-2, with TRBD1 identical over 10 bases. From germline, CDR1 is LGHNA and CDR2 YNFKEQ. The CDR3 extends over 18 amino acids. V was pared by 4 bases and J by 2 bases, with 13 bases of the junction left unmatched. CDR3 sequence reads: CASSLSGQGGRRNTEAFF. In nucleotides, the CDR3 is TGTGCCAGCAGCCTCTCAGGACAGGGGGGCAGAAGAAACACTGAAGCTTTCTTT.

At least ten counts were recorded for this clone. The chain joins TRBV7-8 to TRBJ2-3; D call uncertain. The V and J ends lost 4 bases and 6 bases respectively, with 8 bases between them. This CDR3 has 12 amino acids. From germline, CDR1 is SGHVS and CDR2 FQNEAQ. The CDR3 loop reads CASSSHADTQYF. For the CDR3, the DNA is TGTGCCAGCAGCTCCCATGCGGATACGCAGTATTTT.

This clone has a count of ten or more. The chain links TRBV28 to TRBJ1-2; D perhaps matches TRBD1 (5 bases). Trimming took 1 base from V and 4 from J, leaving 10 bases between them. There are 14 residues in the CDR3. Germline V gene lookup returns CDR1 MDHEN and CDR2 SYDVKM. The CDR3 region is CASSLFRTPYGYTF. CDR3 coding DNA: TGTGCCAGCAGTTTATTTCGGACACCCTATGGCTACACCTTC.

This clone turned up a few times. A much larger clone sits a single nucleotide away, making a read error possible. This CDR3 is missing its conserved last phenylalanine or tryptophan, likely due to a read error. V gene TRBV9 combines with J gene TRBJ2-7; a possible D gene is TRBD2 (5 bases). This CDR3 comprises 14 residues. From germline, CDR1 is SGDLS and CDR2 YYNGEE. With 0 bases removed from V and 2 bases from J, the gap between germline ends came to 9 bases. CDR3 nucleotides: TGTGCCAGCAGCGTAGCGGGAAGTACCTACGAGCAGTACCTC. Translation gives CASSVAGSTYEQYL.

This clone was recorded many times. The rearrangement uses TRBV27 and TRBJ2-7; TRBD2 aligns across 8 bases. CDR1 and CDR2 (germline): MNHEY, SMNVEV (reference sequence). V lost 3 bases and J lost 3; bases outside the gene matches: 7. This CDR3 is 15 amino acids long. DNA for the CDR3: TGTGCCAGCAGTTTGAACGGACTAGCTAGCTACGAGCAGTACTTC. Encoded protein: CASSLNGLASYEQYF.

A remark on this clone: At one end, the junction sequence differs from germline, possibly due to a read error. The V call is TRBV12-3 or TRBV12-4, the J call TRBJ1-2; D is undetermined. The CDR3 has 13 residues. For the CDR3, the DNA is TGTTCCAGCAGTTTGGGCCGGATTCTCGGCTACACCTTC. Its protein is CSSSLGRILGYTF.

This clone has at least ten counts. The chain combines TRBV18 with TRBJ1-1, with TRBD1 matching over 7 bases. V gave up 6 bases and J gave up 6 bases; unmatched junction bases: 10. CDR1 and CDR2 from the germline V gene are KGHSH and LQKENI. CDR3 length equals 14 residues. CDR3 DNA: TGTGCCAGCTCCCTGGCGACAGGGAGGGCTGAAGCTTTCTTT. Its protein product is CASSLATGRAEAFF. Looking up the rest from reference TRBV18 and TRBJ1-1 gives the full variable domain: NAGVMQNPRHLVRRRGQEARLRCSPMKGHSHVYWYRQLPEEGLKFMVYLQKENIIDESGMPKERFSAEFPKEGPSILRIQQVVRGDSAAYFCASSLATGRAEAFFGQGTRLTVV.

Ten or more counts support this clone. The chain has TRBV14 and TRBJ2-1, with D perhaps being TRBD1 or TRBD2 (6 bases each). V lost 2 bases and J 6 bases, leaving 11 bases between the germline ends. The CDR3 runs to 14 residues. In germline, CDR1 is SGHDN, CDR2 FVKESK. CDR3 nucleotide sequence: TGTGCCAGCAGCCAATTTAAGGGGGGCAATGAGCAGTTCTTC. Its translation is CASSQFKGGNEQFF.

As DNA, the CDR3 is TGCAGTGCTAGCCCCCTCGGCGGGGAGCTGTTTTTT. Translated: CSASPLGGELFF. The chain employs TRBV20-1 and TRBJ2-2; D gene uncertain. The CDR3 has 12 residues. Germline-derived CDR1 and CDR2 are DFQATT and SNEGSKA (reference sequence). With 3 bases removed from V and 7 bases from J, the gap between germline ends came to 9 bases.

This clone was observed a few times. V gene TRBV19 combines with J gene TRBJ1-3, with D uncertain. The ends were cut back, 5 bases at V and 1 base at J, with 12 bases in the middle. Germline values: CDR1 LNHDA, CDR2 SQIVND (reference sequence). The CDR3 loop spans 15 amino acids. DNA for the CDR3: TGTGCCAGTAGTCCCCAGTTATCATCTGGAAACACCATATATTTT. Amino acid sequence: CASSPQLSSGNTIYF.

Ten or more counts support this clone. The chain uses TRBV2 and TRBJ2-7; D is ambiguous. The V end was cut by 5 bases, the J end by 10 bases, with 12 bases between. CDR1 is SNHLY and CDR2 is FYNNEI in the germline V gene. The CDR3 totals 11 residues. The CDR3: CASSFRLEQYF. CDR3 DNA: TGTGCCAGCAGTTTCCGACTCGAACAGTACTTC.

The chain combines TRBV7-6 with TRBJ2-4; D is possibly TRBD1 (5 bases). The CDR3 runs to 19 residues. With 0 bases removed from V and 1 base from J, the gap between germline ends came to 19 bases. Germline loops: CDR1 SGHVS, CDR2 FNYEAQ. CDR3 sequence reads: CASSLAGPGWPLAKNIQYF. CDR3 DNA: TGTGCCAGCAGCTTAGCGGGTCCAGGGTGGCCCCTGGCCAAAAACATTCAGTACTTC.

Judged by abundance, this clone is medium-sized. The V call is TRBV12-3 or TRBV12-4, the J call TRBJ2-3, with D maybe TRBD1 (5 bases). Trimming stripped 5 bases from V and 3 bases from J, with 15 bases between. The CDR3 runs to 15 residues. In nucleotides, the CDR3 is TGTGCCAGCAGTCCTTTGGGGCTCTCAACAGATACGCAGTATTTT. Its translation: CASSPLGLSTDTQYF.

This clone was detected many times. This rearrangement joins TRBV5-1 to TRBJ2-3; TRBD1 matches at 8 bases. Trimming removed 3 bases from V and 5 bases from J; junction bases left unmatched: 8. The CDR3 consists of 15 residues. Germline V gives CDR1 SGHRS, CDR2 YFSETQ. Here the CDR3 DNA reads TGCGCCAGCAGCTCCGGGACAGGTACAGGAGATACGCAGTATTTT. Protein: CASSSGTGTGDTQYF.

This clone was seen ten or more times. J is TRBJ2-5 and V is TRBV6-1; maybe TRBD2 (7 bases). Germline values: CDR1 MNHNS, CDR2 SASEGT. The length of the CDR3 is 15 residues. V was cut by 3 bases and J by 4 bases, with 15 bases left in between. CDR3 protein: CASSERWGGAETQYF. The CDR3 region has the DNA TGTGCCAGCAGTGAGCGGTGGGGGGGGGCAGAGACCCAGTACTTC.

This clone was observed many times. This chain uses TRBV12-3 or TRBV12-4 with TRBJ2-2; D perhaps matches TRBD1 (5 bases). Trimming shortened V by 6 bases and J by 6 bases, and 17 bases separated the two germline ends. The CDR3 runs 15 residues. CDR3 amino acids: CASSPPGSWPGELFF. CDR3 in DNA: TGTGCCAGCAGCCCCCCAGGGTCCTGGCCCGGGGAGCTGTTTTTT.

This clone was counted at least ten times. V is TRBV7-6 and J is TRBJ2-3; 7 bases map to TRBD1. The CDR3 runs 19 residues. Germline V CDR1 and CDR2: SGHVS, FNYEAQ. V dropped 1 base and J dropped 1; count of bases not matched to a gene: 14. The CDR3 DNA reads TGTGCCAGCAGCTTAGGAATGGGGACAGTTCTTAGGGGCACAGATACGCAGTATTTT. This encodes CASSLGMGTVLRGTDTQYF.

The CDR3: CASNPGGQGGKIYGYTF. DNA of the CDR3: TGTGCCAGCAACCCCGGGGGACAGGGGGGGAAAATCTATGGCTACACCTTC. V usage is TRBV12-3 or TRBV12-4 and J usage is TRBJ1-2; 11 nucleotides align to TRBD1. V lost 7 bases and J lost 4; bases outside the gene matches: 14. This CDR3 comprises 17 residues.

The genes are TRBV11-3 and TRBJ2-2; D uncertain. Trimming left V 1 base short and J 0 bases short, with 21 bases between. Germline lookup yields CDR1 SGHNT and CDR2 YENEEA. The CDR3 consists of 20 residues. The CDR3 spells CASSLGKFRASLPNTGELFF. CDR3 nucleotides: TGTGCCAGCAGCTTAGGCAAATTCCGGGCCAGCCTGCCGAACACCGGGGAGCTGTTTTTT.

The table lists this clone with many counts. CDR3 bases: TGCAGTGCTAGAGATTGGGACCCAAAGGGAGCGACCTACAATGAGCAGTTCTTC. It is translated as CSARDWDPKGATYNEQFF. The chain has TRBV20-1 and TRBJ2-1; D could derive from TRBD1 or TRBD2 (5 bases each). Trimming removed 0 bases at V and 2 bases at J, with 20 bases between. The CDR3 runs 18 residues. The germline V gene has CDR1 DFQATT and CDR2 SNEGSKA (reference sequence).

This clone was picked up many times. The chain carries TRBV7-9 and TRBJ1-1, with TRBD1 identical over 10 bases. Germline V lookup: CDR1 SEHNR, CDR2 FQNEAQ (reference sequence). Trimming removed 1 base from V and 3 bases from J; junction bases left unmatched: 2. CDR3 length: 15 amino acids. This chain's CDR3 is CASSLGGTGDTEAFF. CDR3 sequence (DNA): TGTGCCAGCAGCTTAGGGGGGACAGGGGACACTGAAGCTTTCTTT.

This clone showed up many times. The chain joins TRBV25-1 to TRBJ1-4; a possible D gene is TRBD1 (5 bases). Trimming removed 2 bases at V and 5 bases at J, with 15 bases between. The CDR3 is 16 amino acids. Per the germline V gene, CDR1 is MGHDK and CDR2 is SYGVNS. CDR3 DNA: TGTGCCAGCAGTGAAGGGGGACGGTTGATAAATGAAAAACTGTTTTTT. This sequence encodes CASSEGGRLINEKLFF.

This clone was recorded at least ten times. The chain uses TRBV6-1 and TRBJ2-7, with D unresolved. From germline, CDR1 is MNHNS and CDR2 SASEGT. V dropped 7 bases and J dropped 2 bases, with 18 bases sitting between them. CDR3 length equals 15 residues. As DNA, the CDR3 is TGTGCCAGCACCCTTTCGGCGGATCCCACCTACGAGCAGTACTTC. Protein product: CASTLSADPTYEQYF.

This clone was picked up many times. Distinct nucleotide sequences in the sample also encode this CDR3. The chain couples TRBV20-1 to TRBJ2-1, with 10 nucleotides matching TRBD2. Germline lookup yields CDR1 DFQATT and CDR2 SNEGSKA (reference sequence). The CDR3 contains 16 residues. Trimming cost V 0 bases and J 8 bases; bases outside gene matches: 10. Here the CDR3 reads CSARDRWTSGSYEQFF. CDR3 DNA sequence: TGCAGTGCTAGAGATCGATGGACTAGCGGAAGTTATGAGCAGTTCTTC.

The genes are TRBV27 and TRBJ2-7; tentative D call: TRBD1 (6 bases). The length of the CDR3 is 15 residues. Germline-derived CDR1 and CDR2 are MNHEY and SMNVEV (reference sequence). Deletions cut 0 bases from V and 1 base from J, with 10 bases between. The CDR3 loop reads CASSLSSQGSYEQYF. CDR3 DNA: TGTGCCAGCAGTTTATCTTCGCAGGGGTCCTACGAGCAGTACTTC.